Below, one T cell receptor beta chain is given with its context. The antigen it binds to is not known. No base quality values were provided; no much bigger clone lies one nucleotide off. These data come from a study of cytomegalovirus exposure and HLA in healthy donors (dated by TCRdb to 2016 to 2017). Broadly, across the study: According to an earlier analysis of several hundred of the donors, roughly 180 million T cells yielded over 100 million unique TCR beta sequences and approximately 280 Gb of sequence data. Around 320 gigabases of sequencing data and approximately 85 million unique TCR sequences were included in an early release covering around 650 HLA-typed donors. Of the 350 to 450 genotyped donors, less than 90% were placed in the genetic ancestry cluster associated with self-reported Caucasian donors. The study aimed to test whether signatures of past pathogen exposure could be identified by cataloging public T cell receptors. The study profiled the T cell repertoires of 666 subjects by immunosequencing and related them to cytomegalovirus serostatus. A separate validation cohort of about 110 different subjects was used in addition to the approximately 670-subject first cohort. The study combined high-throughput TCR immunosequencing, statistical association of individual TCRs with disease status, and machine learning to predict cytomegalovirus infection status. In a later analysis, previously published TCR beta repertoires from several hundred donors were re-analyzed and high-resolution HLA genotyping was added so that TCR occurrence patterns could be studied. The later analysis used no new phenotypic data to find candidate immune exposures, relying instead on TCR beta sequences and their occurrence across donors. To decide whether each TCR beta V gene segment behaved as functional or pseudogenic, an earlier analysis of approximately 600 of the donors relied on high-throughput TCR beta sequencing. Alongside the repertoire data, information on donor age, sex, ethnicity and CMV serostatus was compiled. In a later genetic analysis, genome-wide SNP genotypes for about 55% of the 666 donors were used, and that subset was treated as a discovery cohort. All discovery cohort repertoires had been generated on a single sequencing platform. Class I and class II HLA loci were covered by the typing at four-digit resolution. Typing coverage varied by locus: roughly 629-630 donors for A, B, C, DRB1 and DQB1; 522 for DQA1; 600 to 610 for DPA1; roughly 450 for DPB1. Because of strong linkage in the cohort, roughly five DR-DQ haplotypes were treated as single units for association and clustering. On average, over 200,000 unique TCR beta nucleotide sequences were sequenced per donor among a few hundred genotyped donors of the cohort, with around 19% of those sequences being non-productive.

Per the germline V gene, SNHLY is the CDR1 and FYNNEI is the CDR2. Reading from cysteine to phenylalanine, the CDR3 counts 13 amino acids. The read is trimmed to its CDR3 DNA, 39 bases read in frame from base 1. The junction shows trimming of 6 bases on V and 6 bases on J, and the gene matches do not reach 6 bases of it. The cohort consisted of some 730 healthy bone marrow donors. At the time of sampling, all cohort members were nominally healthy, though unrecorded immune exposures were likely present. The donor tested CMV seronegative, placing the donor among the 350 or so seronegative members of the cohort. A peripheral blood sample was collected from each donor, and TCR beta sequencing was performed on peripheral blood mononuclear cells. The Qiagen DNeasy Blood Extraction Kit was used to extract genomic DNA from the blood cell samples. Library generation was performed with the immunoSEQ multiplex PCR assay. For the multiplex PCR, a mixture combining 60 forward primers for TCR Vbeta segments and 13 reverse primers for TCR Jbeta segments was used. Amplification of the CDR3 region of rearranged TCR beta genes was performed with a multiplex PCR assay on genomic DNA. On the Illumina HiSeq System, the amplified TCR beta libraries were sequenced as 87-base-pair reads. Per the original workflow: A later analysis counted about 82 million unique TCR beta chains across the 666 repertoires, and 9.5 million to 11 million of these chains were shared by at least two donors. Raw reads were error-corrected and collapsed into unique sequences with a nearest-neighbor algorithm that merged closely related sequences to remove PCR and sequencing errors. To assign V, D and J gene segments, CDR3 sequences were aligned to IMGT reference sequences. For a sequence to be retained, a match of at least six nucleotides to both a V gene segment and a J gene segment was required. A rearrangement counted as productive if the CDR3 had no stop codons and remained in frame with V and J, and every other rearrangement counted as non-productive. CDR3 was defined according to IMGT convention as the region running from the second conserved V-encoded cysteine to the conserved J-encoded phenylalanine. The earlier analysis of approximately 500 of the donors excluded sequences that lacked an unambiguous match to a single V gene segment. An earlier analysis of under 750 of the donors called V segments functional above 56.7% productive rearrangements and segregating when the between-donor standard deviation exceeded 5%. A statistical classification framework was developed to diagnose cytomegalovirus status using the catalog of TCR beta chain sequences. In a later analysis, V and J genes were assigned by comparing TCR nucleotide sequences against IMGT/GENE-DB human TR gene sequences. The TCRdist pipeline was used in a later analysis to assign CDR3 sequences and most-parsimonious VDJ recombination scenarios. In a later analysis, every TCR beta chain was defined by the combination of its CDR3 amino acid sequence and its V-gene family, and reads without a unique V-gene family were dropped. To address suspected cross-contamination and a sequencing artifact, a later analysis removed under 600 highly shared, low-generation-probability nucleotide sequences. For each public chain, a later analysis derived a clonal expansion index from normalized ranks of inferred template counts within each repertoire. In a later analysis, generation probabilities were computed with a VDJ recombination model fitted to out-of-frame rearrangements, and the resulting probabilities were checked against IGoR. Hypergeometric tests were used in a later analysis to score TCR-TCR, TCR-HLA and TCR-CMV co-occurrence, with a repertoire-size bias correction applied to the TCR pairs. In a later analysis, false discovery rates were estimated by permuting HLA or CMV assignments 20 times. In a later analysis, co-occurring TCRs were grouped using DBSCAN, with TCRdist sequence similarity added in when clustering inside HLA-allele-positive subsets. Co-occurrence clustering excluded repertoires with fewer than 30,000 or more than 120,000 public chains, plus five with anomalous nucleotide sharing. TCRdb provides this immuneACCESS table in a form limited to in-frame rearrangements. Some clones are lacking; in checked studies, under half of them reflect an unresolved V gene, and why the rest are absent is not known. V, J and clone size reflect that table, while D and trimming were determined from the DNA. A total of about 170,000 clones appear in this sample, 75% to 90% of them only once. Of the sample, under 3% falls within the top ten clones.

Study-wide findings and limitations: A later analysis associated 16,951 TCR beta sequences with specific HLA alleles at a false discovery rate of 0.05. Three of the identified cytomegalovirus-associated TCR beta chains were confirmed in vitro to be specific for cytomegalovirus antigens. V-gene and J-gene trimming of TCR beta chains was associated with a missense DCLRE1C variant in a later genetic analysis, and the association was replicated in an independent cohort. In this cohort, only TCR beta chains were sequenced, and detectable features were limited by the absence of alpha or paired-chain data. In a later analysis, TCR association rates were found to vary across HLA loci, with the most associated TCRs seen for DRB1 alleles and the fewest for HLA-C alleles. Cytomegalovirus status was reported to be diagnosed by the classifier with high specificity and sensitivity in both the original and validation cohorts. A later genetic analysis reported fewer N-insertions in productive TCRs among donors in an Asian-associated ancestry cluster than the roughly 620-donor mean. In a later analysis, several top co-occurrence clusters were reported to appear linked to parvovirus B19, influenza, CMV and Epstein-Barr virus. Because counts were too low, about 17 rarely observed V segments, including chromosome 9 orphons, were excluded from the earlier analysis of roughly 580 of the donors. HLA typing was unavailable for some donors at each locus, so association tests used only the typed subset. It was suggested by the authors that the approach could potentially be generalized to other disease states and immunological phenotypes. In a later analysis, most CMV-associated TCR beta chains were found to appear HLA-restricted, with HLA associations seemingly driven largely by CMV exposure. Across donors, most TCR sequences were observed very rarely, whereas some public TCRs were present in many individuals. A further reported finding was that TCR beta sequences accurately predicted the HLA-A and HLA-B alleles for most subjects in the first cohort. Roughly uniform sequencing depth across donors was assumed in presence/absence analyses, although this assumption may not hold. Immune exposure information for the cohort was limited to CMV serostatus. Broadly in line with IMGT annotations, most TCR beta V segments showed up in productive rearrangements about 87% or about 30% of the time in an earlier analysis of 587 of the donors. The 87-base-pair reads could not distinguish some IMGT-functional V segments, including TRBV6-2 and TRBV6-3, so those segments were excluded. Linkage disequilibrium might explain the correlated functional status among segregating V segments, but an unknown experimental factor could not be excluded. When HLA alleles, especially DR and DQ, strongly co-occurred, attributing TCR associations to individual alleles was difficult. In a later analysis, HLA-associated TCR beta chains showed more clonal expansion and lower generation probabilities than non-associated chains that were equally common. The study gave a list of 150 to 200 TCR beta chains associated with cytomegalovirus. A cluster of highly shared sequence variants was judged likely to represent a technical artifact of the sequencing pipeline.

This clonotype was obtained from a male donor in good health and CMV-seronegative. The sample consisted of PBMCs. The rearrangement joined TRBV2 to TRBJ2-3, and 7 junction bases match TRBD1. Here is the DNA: TGTGCCAGCAGAGACAGGGAAGGGGATACGCAGTATTTT. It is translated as CASRDREGDTQYF.